This T cell receptor (beta chain) was captured by sequencing in a study of CD8+ T cells in alopecia areata. General study findings and limits: Scalp samples also yield sequences of resident alphabeta T cells from normal skin.

The CDR3 is made up of 13 amino acids. Germline lookup yields CDR1 LNHDA and CDR2 SQIVND (reference sequence). Trimming removed 5 bases at V and 0 bases at J, with 7 bases between. Reverse transcribed after extraction, RNA yielded cDNA as the sequencing template. Clones were read by immunoSEQ multiplex PCR, and TCRdb kept only the in-frame ones, dropping some. The sample consists of more than 95,000 clones, around 63% of them appearing once. As for this clone: Its cognate antigen is unknown.

Described treatment: oral pan-JAK inhibitor, 5-10 mg twice daily. The rearrangement uses TRBV19 and TRBJ1-2; no clear D. Material: CD4+ T cells sorted from blood, obtained at week 4, from a patient treated with tofacitinib. This receptor was taken from a human donor with alopecia areata. The CDR3, as DNA: TGTGCCAGTAGTCCACGGCCTAACTATGGCTACACCTTC. It encodes CASSPRPNYGYTF.